The text below deals with one TCR beta chain. As handled by the study authors: Nucleated cell counts were estimated from reference gene primer amplification. TCRdb's copy holds only in-frame clones and misses some; the assay was immunoSEQ multiplex PCR. From that table come the V and J calls and clone size; the DNA was used to work out D and trimming. The sample carries about 260,000 clones, roughly nine tenths recorded once. The data originate from a study of blood T cell repertoires in COVID-19. At the level of the study: Samples taken during acute and convalescent COVID-19 were collected in the United States, Italy and Spain. In each case, the material was cDNA or gDNA derived from T cells, B-cell-depleted T cells, or PBMCs.

The CDR3 runs 14 residues. Trimming pared 0 bases from V and 5 bases from J, leaving 9 bases between. CDR1 and CDR2 (germline): SGHRS, YFSETQ. The rearrangement uses TRBV5-1 and TRBJ2-1; TRBD1 is a possible D gene (6 bases). This TCR was recovered from a man aged 55 to 69 who had recovered from COVID-19. Sequenced input: peripheral blood. CDR3 coding DNA: TGCGCCAGCAGCTTGGAGGGACACCACAATGAGCAGTTCTTC. The encoded protein is CASSLEGHHNEQFF.